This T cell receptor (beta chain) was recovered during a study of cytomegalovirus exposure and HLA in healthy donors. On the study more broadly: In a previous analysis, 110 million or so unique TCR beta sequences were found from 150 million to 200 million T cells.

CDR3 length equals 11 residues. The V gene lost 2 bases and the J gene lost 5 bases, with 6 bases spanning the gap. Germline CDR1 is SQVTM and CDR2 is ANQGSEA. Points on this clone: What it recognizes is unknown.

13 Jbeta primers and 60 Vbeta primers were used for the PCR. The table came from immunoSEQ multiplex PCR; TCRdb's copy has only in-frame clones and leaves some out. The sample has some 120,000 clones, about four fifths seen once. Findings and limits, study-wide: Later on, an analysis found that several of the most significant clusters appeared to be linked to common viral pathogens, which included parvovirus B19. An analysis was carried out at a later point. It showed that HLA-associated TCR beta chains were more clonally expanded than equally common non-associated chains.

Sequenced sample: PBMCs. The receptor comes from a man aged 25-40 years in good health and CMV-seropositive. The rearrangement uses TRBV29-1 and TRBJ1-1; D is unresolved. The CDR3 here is CSVESVTEAFF. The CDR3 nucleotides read TGCAGCGTTGAATCCGTTACTGAAGCTTTCTTT. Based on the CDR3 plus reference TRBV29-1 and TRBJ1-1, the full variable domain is SAVISQKPSRDICQRGTSLTIQCQVDSQVTMMFWYRQQPGQSLTLIATANQGSEATYESGFVIDKFPISRPNLTFSTLTVSNMSPEDSSIYLCSVESVTEAFFGQGTRLTVV.